Only one count was recorded for the clone carrying this T cell receptor (beta chain). This table comes from immunoSEQ multiplex PCR, and its TCRdb copy is limited to in-frame clones, with some not included. This sample has approximately 53,000 clones; around 94% occur once, and the top ten carry less than 0.8%. The data belong to a study of T cell changes during pregnancy in multiple sclerosis. CDR3 length: 11 residues. V gave up 6 bases and J gave up 4 bases, with 9 bases separating them. Germline CDR1 reads DFQATT; CDR2 reads SNEGSKA (reference sequence). The chain links TRBV20-1 to TRBJ2-5; D not certain. The starting material was CD4+ T cells from peripheral blood mononuclear cells, obtained in the third trimester of pregnancy. The sequence came from a female donor with multiple sclerosis, enrolled in a pregnancy study. Here the CDR3 reads CSAARGETQYF. The CDR3 region has the DNA TGCAGTGCGGCCCGTGGAGAGACCCAGTACTTC.